The rows below give T cell receptor beta chains drawn from one sample of a study of cytomegalovirus exposure and HLA in healthy donors. The method was immunoSEQ multiplex PCR; TCRdb's version includes in-frame clones alone and lacks a portion of them. Here the sample spans about 160,000 clones, around nine tenths being singletons. The sequenced sample consisted of PBMCs. The source of these receptors is a woman aged 25 to 39 in good health and CMV-seronegative. The CDR3 runs from the conserved cysteine through the conserved F or W. Clone size is shown for a subset of rows, as once, few, many or a class of expanded clone.

V gene	clone size	J gene	CDR3 protein
TRBV25-1	.	TRBJ2-1	CASSELGSGGRSYNEQFF
TRBV5-4	.	TRBJ1-6	CASSPRGQINSPLHF
TRBV9	.	TRBJ1-1	CASSVEGVRGEAFF
TRBV27	.	TRBJ1-5	CASARGNQPQHF
TRBV7-9	.	.	CASSPGLVSNEQYF
TRBV5-4	.	TRBJ2-5	CASSLKQVAETQYF
TRBV18	.	TRBJ2-1	CASSPPTGARQFF
TRBV30	.	TRBJ2-1	CAWSGLAGWEQFF
TRBV20-1	.	TRBJ2-7	CSAPLGGEQYF
TRBV7-2	once	.	CASSLNQGAVYEQYF
TRBV10-1	.	TRBJ1-1	CASSDRWQGEAFF
TRBV6-5	.	TRBJ1-3	CASSYDRGGNTIYF
TRBV7-9	.	TRBJ2-3	CASSSSTDTQYF
TRBV5-1	.	TRBJ1-3	CASSSSPGDLGGNTIYF
TRBV5-1	.	TRBJ1-3	CASSLEDRISGNTIYF
TRBV9	.	TRBJ1-4	CASSVTGAVANEKLFF
TRBV27	.	TRBJ2-5	CASSLGATETQYF
TRBV19	once	TRBJ2-7	CASNHRGNEQYF
TRBV6-5	once	TRBJ1-1	CASSEAQGTEAFF
TRBV6-5	.	TRBJ2-1	CASRGGIDEQFF
TRBV27	.	TRBJ2-7	CAIDPGLAGSYEQYF
TRBV14	.	TRBJ2-5	CASSQGYYSGETQYF
TRBV19	.	TRBJ1-3	CASSMGGASGNTIYF
TRBV5-1	.	TRBJ2-5	CASRQSDQETQYF
TRBV27	.	TRBJ1-1	CASTAPRGPVTEAFF
TRBV6-5	.	TRBJ1-5	CASSYSEGYQPQHF
TRBV6-1	.	TRBJ2-5	CASSESRGLQETQYF
TRBV7-7	.	TRBJ2-1	CASSAGTGVSEQFF
TRBV13	few	TRBJ2-7	CASTGLGAGYEQYF
TRBV2	.	TRBJ1-2	CASSGQGPNYGYTF
TRBV6-4	.	TRBJ2-5	CASSETAGDQETQYF
TRBV7-9	.	TRBJ2-3	CASSLGWGASTDTQYF
TRBV6-5	.	TRBJ1-2	CASSPQGYGYTF
TRBV9	.	TRBJ1-3	CASSVGQGVAGNTIYF
TRBV2	once	TRBJ1-3	CASSPGGFGNTIYF
TRBV5-1	.	TRBJ2-5	CASSLDGRYQETQYF
TRBV27	.	TRBJ1-5	CASSLSPNQPQHF
TRBV5-1	once	TRBJ1-4	CASSPRRQGEEKLFF
TRBV25-1	once	TRBJ1-4	CASSDRGQGATNEKLFF
TRBV4-1	.	TRBJ1-6	CASSQDPGVPLHF
TRBV6-6	.	TRBJ2-2	CASRPAGGRAGELFF
TRBV28	.	TRBJ2-7	CASITAGGEGYEQYF
TRBV28	.	TRBJ1-4	CASSGPGTGNEKLFF
TRBV27	.	TRBJ1-4	CASSFTGTGIEKLFF
TRBV19	once	TRBJ2-7	CASSTQGRTYEQYF
TRBV6-8	.	TRBJ2-7	CASRSPRTGFNEQYF
TRBV19	.	TRBJ2-7	CASSIGTGLYEQYF
TRBV4-1	.	TRBJ2-5	CASGPVLGAETQYF
TRBV2	.	TRBJ1-5	CASSPTGRQPQHF
TRBV19	.	TRBJ1-5	CASSRGLEGAVQPQHF
TRBV5-1	few	TRBJ1-4	CASSLGSGFGEKLFF
TRBV10-2	.	TRBJ1-2	CASSAGGGYGYTF